These 19 T cell receptor beta chains came from one sample sequenced in a study of tissue T cells after allogeneic stem cell transplantation. Only in-frame clones appear in the TCRdb table, and some are missing; sequencing was by immunoSEQ multiplex PCR. Of over 40,000 clones in the sample, around 72% were seen once. The sequenced sample was sorted cells pooled from one or two spleens. The receptors were gathered from a pool of C57BL/6 mice in good health.

The table lists this clone with a few counts. Mouse germline and gene names are used. The read ends 1 residue before the CDR3 terminus; that terminus is restored from the germline J gene. V usage is TRBV13-1 and J usage is TRBJ1-5; D unclear. Germline CDR1 NSHNY, CDR2 SYGAGN. V was clipped by 1 base and J by 7 bases, with 6 bases between them. This CDR3 has 12 amino acids. This chain's CDR3 is CASSDPQQAPLF. CDR3 DNA, as far as it was read: TGTGCCAGCAGTGATCCACAGCAGGCTCCGCTT.

To note about this clone: All gene names here are mouse names. The CDR3 end falls 1 residue outside the read, so it is completed with the germline J gene. This chain uses TRBV26 with TRBJ1-6, with D perhaps matching TRBD1 (6 bases). TRBJ1-6 is given ORF status, its function remaining uncertain. Germline CDR1 reads KGHPV; CDR2 reads FQNQEV (reference sequence). The length of the CDR3 is 13 residues. V dropped 7 bases and J dropped 5 bases, with 9 bases sitting between them. The sequenced part of the CDR3 DNA is TGTGCCAGCACCACAGGGAATAATTCGCCCCTCTAC. This encodes CASTTGNNSPLY. The entire CDR3 reads CASTTGNNSPLYF.

As regards this clone: Genes and germline are mouse. The sequence runs out 1 residue before the end of the CDR3; the remainder is reconstructed from the germline J gene. The chain carries TRBV5 and TRBJ2-4, with 7 bases that match TRBD1. With 4 bases clipped from V and 2 bases from J, the junction kept 3 bases outside the gene matches. Germline lookup yields CDR1 LGHNA and CDR2 YNLKQL (reference sequence). The CDR3 has 14 residues. CDR3 bases read: TGTGCCAGCAGCCCAGACAGGGTTCAAAACACCTTGTAC. Residues: CASSPDRVQNTLY. Given in full, the CDR3 is CASSPDRVQNTLYF.

Comments on this clone: Gene names and germline refer to mouse. The CDR3 end is not reached by the read, which stops 1 residue before it; the germline J gene fills it in. The chain links TRBV13-2 to TRBJ2-4; the D call may be TRBD1 or TRBD2 (5 bases each). From germline, CDR1 is NNHNN and CDR2 SYGAGS (reference sequence). The V gene lost 0 bases and the J gene lost 1 base, with 9 bases spanning the gap. The CDR3 sequence is 15 residues long. The DNA read from the CDR3 is TGTGCCAGCGGTGATGATGGGGCGGGTCAAAACACCTTGTAC. Its translation is CASGDDGAGQNTLY. The CDR3 in full is CASGDDGAGQNTLYF.

The count of this clone is one. Gene names and germline refer to mouse. The read ends 1 residue shy of where the CDR3 ends; the end is completed using the germline J gene. V is TRBV24 and J is TRBJ2-4; 7 positions agree with TRBD1. Trimming took 4 bases from V and 0 from J; bases not matched to a gene: 4. CDR3 size: 15 residues. Germline CDR1 and CDR2: KGHTA and FRNEEI. The CDR3 DNA, read in part, is TGTGCCAGCAGTCCAGGGACAGCTAGTCAAAACACCTTGTAC. It specifies CASSPGTASQNTLY. The entire CDR3 is CASSPGTASQNTLYF.

A word on this clone: Mouse names are used for the genes. The read finishes 1 residue shy of the CDR3 end, and the germline J gene is used to complete it. J is TRBJ2-7 and V is TRBV26; TRBD2 aligns across 11 bases. CDR3 length: 16 amino acids. The junction had 7 bases not matched to a gene; V was cut back by 6 bases and J by 0 bases. CDR1 KGHPV and CDR2 FQNQEV come from the germline V gene (reference sequence). The part of the CDR3 DNA that was read is TGTGCCAGCAGCCACGACTGGGGGGGGTTCTCCTATGAACAGTAC. Translated: CASSHDWGGFSYEQY. The whole CDR3 reads CASSHDWGGFSYEQYF.

As regards this clone: These gene names are mouse names. This chain's CDR3 is CASSITGGAHQDTQYF. CDR3 DNA, as far as it was read: TGTGCCAGCAGTATAACTGGGGGGGCGCACCAAGACACCCAGTAC. The chain joins TRBV19 to TRBJ2-5; TRBD2 matches at 11 bases. Read sequence stops 1 residue before the CDR3 end, and the germline J gene provides the missing end. V gave up 1 base and J gave up 1 base; unmatched junction bases: 2. CDR1 and CDR2 from the germline V gene are FNHDT and SITEND (reference sequence). The CDR3 sequence is 16 residues long.

On this clone: Germline and genes: mouse. The read ends 1 residue before the CDR3 terminus; that terminus is restored from the germline J gene. The chain is built from TRBV29 and TRBJ2-3; the D is unclear. The CDR3 extends over 15 amino acids. V dropped 0 bases and J dropped 2 bases, with 9 bases sitting between them. Germline values: CDR1 MSHET, CDR2 SYDVDS. CDR3 DNA (partial): TGTGCTAGCAGTTTATCGAAGGCTTATGCAGAAACGCTGTAT. This encodes CASSLSKAYAETLY. The complete CDR3 reads CASSLSKAYAETLYF.

On this clone: Gene names follow the mouse nomenclature. The missing CDR3 end, 1 residue past where the read stops, is filled in from the germline J gene. This chain connects TRBV17 to TRBJ2-2, with TRBD2 matching over 8 bases. This CDR3 has 13 amino acids. V was pared by 8 bases and J by 3 bases, with 2 bases of the junction left unmatched. The germline V gene encodes CDR1 MNHDT and CDR2 YYDKIL. Here the CDR3 reads CASGGGDTGQLYF. The CDR3 DNA, read in part, is TGTGCTAGCGGGGGGGGCGACACCGGGCAGCTCTAC.

Comment on this clone: Each gene name is a mouse one. The CDR3 end lies 1 residue beyond the end of the read and is filled in from the germline J gene. The J gene is TRBJ1-6, the V gene TRBV2, with TRBD1 identical over 7 bases. TRBJ1-6 is sorted into the ORF group, with uncertain function. V lost 5 bases and J lost 0; bases outside the gene matches: 4. This CDR3 has 16 residues. Germline CDR1 reads LGHNA; CDR2 reads YSYQKL. This CDR3 is CASSLTGNSYNSPLYF. Partial CDR3 DNA: TGTGCCAGCAGCTTGACAGGGAATTCCTATAATTCGCCCCTCTAC.

As regards this clone: The junction departs from germline at one end; a sequencing error may be responsible. Genes here carry mouse names. The read falls 1 residue short of the CDR3 end, and the missing part is taken from the germline J gene. This sample includes further DNA sequences coding for the same CDR3. V gene TRBV5 combines with J gene TRBJ1-2; 7 nucleotides align to TRBD1. Germline V gene lookup returns CDR1 LGHNA and CDR2 YNLKQL (reference sequence). This CDR3 is built from 14 residues. The CDR3 sequence is CASSQGTANSDYTF. The part of the CDR3 DNA that was read is TGTGCCAGCAGTCAAGGGACAGCAAACTCCGACTACACC.

Points on this clone: Mouse gene names apply. The read stops 1 residue short of the end of the CDR3; the missing end is completed from the germline J gene. This chain uses TRBV13-3 with TRBJ1-5, with D unresolved. This CDR3 spans 14 amino acids. V was cut by 2 bases and J by 1 base, with 7 bases left in between. Germline CDR1 and CDR2: NNHDY and SYVADS. The sequenced part of the CDR3 DNA is TGTGCCAGCAGTGACAGAGAAAACAACCAGGCTCCGCTT. Protein: CASSDRENNQAPL. The whole CDR3 is CASSDRENNQAPLF.

About this clone itself: The listed genes are named as in mouse. The read terminates 1 residue before the CDR3 end, so the remaining end is supplied by the germline J gene. V is TRBV4 and J is TRBJ2-4; possibly TRBD1 for D (6 bases). Trimming cost V 4 bases and J 6 bases, with 8 bases left between them. Germline V CDR1 and CDR2: LGHDT, YNNKQL (reference sequence). The CDR3 runs to 12 residues. The DNA read from the CDR3 is TGTGCCAGCAGCTTAACAGGGAACACCTTGTAC. This encodes CASSLTGNTLY. The CDR3 in full is CASSLTGNTLYF.

Details on this clone: Gene names are mouse gene names. Sequencing ends 1 residue short of the CDR3 end; the germline J gene provides the rest. The gene calls are TRBV16 and TRBJ2-1; 13 bases align to TRBD2. CDR1 SGHSA and CDR2 FRNQAP come from the germline V gene. V was pared by 5 bases and J by 10 bases, with 2 bases of the junction left unmatched. The CDR3 is 13 amino acids. The CDR3 here is CASSRDWGGEQFF. CDR3 DNA (partial): TGTGCAAGCAGCCGGGACTGGGGGGGGGAGCAGTTC.

In the case of this clone: The listed genes are named as in mouse. Coverage ceases 1 residue before the CDR3 finishes, and the germline J gene fills in the end. This rearrangement joins TRBV14 to TRBJ2-2; 12 positions match TRBD1. CDR3 length equals 16 residues. CDR1 SGHDT and CDR2 FRDEAV come from the germline V gene. V shed 0 bases, J shed 6 bases, and the junction held 3 bases outside the gene matches. CDR3 DNA, as far as it was read: TGTGCCAGCAGTTTCTACGGGACAGGGGGCGCCGGGCAGCTCTAC. This sequence encodes CASSFYGTGGAGQLY. The whole CDR3 region reads CASSFYGTGGAGQLYF.

As to this clone: Each gene name is a mouse one. The sequence runs out 1 residue before the end of the CDR3; the remainder is reconstructed from the germline J gene. This chain links TRBV20 with TRBJ2-5; D ambiguous. V was clipped by 0 bases and J by 2 bases, with 6 bases between them. CDR3 length equals 13 residues. Germline-derived CDR1 and CDR2 are GFQATS and STVNSAI. The DNA read from the CDR3 is TGTGGTGCTAGGGAGTGGCCCCAAGACACCCAGTAC. Translated: CGAREWPQDTQY. The entire CDR3 sequence reads CGAREWPQDTQYF.

Worth noting for this clone: Each gene name is a mouse one. The read terminates 1 residue before the CDR3 end, so the remaining end is supplied by the germline J gene. The chain has TRBV13-1 and TRBJ2-1, with TRBD2 identical over 10 bases. This CDR3 is 15 amino acids long. In germline, CDR1 is NSHNY, CDR2 SYGAGN. V was pared by 3 bases and J by 5 bases, with 5 bases of the junction left unmatched. CDR3 loop: CASSGPGGADAEQFF. The sequenced part of the CDR3 DNA is TGTGCCAGCAGTGGGCCTGGGGGGGCGGATGCTGAGCAGTTC.

Remarks on this clone: Gene names are mouse gene names. The read ends 1 residue early relative to the CDR3; the germline J gene fills the gap. The chain joins TRBV1 to TRBJ2-1, with 9 positions matching TRBD2. This CDR3 contains 15 residues. The germline V gene has CDR1 NSQYPW and CDR2 LRSPGD (reference sequence). J gave up 3 bases and V 0 bases, and 0 bases lay outside the gene matches. The CDR3 bases that were read are TGCACCTGCAGTGCAGATGGGGGGGCCTATGCTGAGCAGTTC. It translates to CTCSADGGAYAEQF. The full CDR3 reads CTCSADGGAYAEQFF.

This clone was observed once. Genes and germline are mouse. The read comes to an end 1 residue before the CDR3 does, leaving the germline J gene to fill in the end. The rearrangement joins TRBV13-2 to TRBJ1-1; D is undetermined. The ends were cut back, 1 base at V and 1 base at J, with 5 bases in the middle. The CDR3 runs 13 residues. Germline CDR1 NNHNN, CDR2 SYGAGS (reference sequence). The part of the CDR3 DNA that was read is TGTGCCAGCGGTGATCCCAAAAACACAGAAGTCTTC. It translates to CASGDPKNTEVF. The full CDR3 protein reads CASGDPKNTEVFF.